This is a list of T cell receptor beta chains from one sample in a study of beta chain features in type 1 diabetes. The protocol was immunoSEQ multiplex PCR, while the TCRdb copy is restricted to in-frame clones and leaves out a portion. The sample lists around 600,000 clones, over 10% seen once, with roughly 0.11% in the top ten. Input material: naive CD4+ T cells from blood. The receptors stem from a man younger than 45 with type 1 diabetes. CDR3s leave out the opening cysteine and the closing phenylalanine or tryptophan.

J gene: TRBJ1-2
V gene: TRBV7-2
CDR3 protein: ASTSWAEGGYGYT

J gene: TRBJ1-1
V gene: TRBV11-2
CDR3 protein: ASSSPPQGNTEAF

J gene: TRBJ1-2
V gene: TRBV27
CDR3 protein: ASSTDRWGYGYT

J gene: TRBJ2-5
V gene: TRBV2
CDR3 protein: ATWGPPGGQETQY

J gene: TRBJ2-5
V gene: TRBV5-5
CDR3 protein: ASSLAEVQTQY

J gene: TRBJ1-2
V gene: TRBV2
CDR3 protein: ASVGTANYGYT

J gene: TRBJ2-7
V gene: TRBV7-9
CDR3 protein: ASSPLGGYEQY

J gene: TRBJ2-5
V gene: TRBV10-3
CDR3 protein: AISGQMGLHQETQY

J gene: TRBJ2-1
V gene: TRBV7-9
CDR3 protein: ASSLPLAGGLYNEQF

J gene: TRBJ2-2
V gene: TRBV4-3
CDR3 protein: ASSHGSNTGELF

J gene: TRBJ2-7
V gene: TRBV5-4
CDR3 protein: ASSSGDYEQY

J gene: TRBJ1-6
V gene: TRBV19
CDR3 protein: ASSPVGDNNSPLH

J gene: TRBJ1-2
V gene: TRBV10-3
CDR3 protein: AISEWNTLYGYT

J gene: TRBJ1-3
V gene: TRBV29-1
CDR3 protein: SVDGQGKGNTIY

J gene: TRBJ1-6
V gene: TRBV2
CDR3 protein: ASSERAPLH

J gene: TRBJ2-2
V gene: TRBV7-9
CDR3 protein: ASSLVKVAGDTGELF

J gene: TRBJ1-5
V gene: TRBV29-1
CDR3 protein: SAGTGGEPQH

J gene: TRBJ2-7
V gene: TRBV5-1
CDR3 protein: ASSHGTGDDEQY

J gene: TRBJ1-1
V gene: TRBV5-1
CDR3 protein: ASSVRTGVYTEAF

J gene: TRBJ1-5
V gene: TRBV19
CDR3 protein: ASSIQGDQPQH

J gene: TRBJ1-5
V gene: TRBV13
CDR3 protein: ASSFGRGIDSNQPQH

J gene: TRBJ2-3
V gene: TRBV5-4
CDR3 protein: ASSGGLAVTDTQY

J gene: TRBJ2-1
V gene: TRBV20-1
CDR3 protein: SAYGWNEQF

J gene: TRBJ2-4
V gene: TRBV13
CDR3 protein: ASGRTSGGEVKNIQY

J gene: TRBJ2-1
V gene: TRBV18
CDR3 protein: ASSPSRDNEQF

J gene: TRBJ1-6
V gene: TRBV19
CDR3 protein: ASRRQGNSPLH

J gene: TRBJ2-7
V gene: TRBV25-1
CDR3 protein: ASLEGSSYEQY

J gene: TRBJ1-5
V gene: TRBV2
CDR3 protein: ASLLDIGHQPQH

J gene: TRBJ2-3
V gene: TRBV9
CDR3 protein: ASSPQRGPPKDTQY

J gene: TRBJ2-6
V gene: TRBV5-1
CDR3 protein: ASTLTGDVSGANVLT

J gene: TRBJ2-1
V gene: TRBV5-1
CDR3 protein: ASSQTGTGGGEQF

J gene: TRBJ2-7
V gene: TRBV5-1
CDR3 protein: ASSLGSGYSYEQY

J gene: TRBJ2-5
V gene: TRBV9
CDR3 protein: ASSVASGGKQETQY

J gene: TRBJ2-4
V gene: TRBV19
CDR3 protein: PPGQGHVWAKNIQY

J gene: TRBJ1-1
V gene: TRBV29-1
CDR3 protein: SARDAEYTEAF

J gene: TRBJ2-1
V gene: TRBV14
CDR3 protein: ASSQGLYSSYNEQF

J gene: TRBJ2-7
V gene: TRBV28
CDR3 protein: ASSLGQVPYEQY

J gene: TRBJ2-1
V gene: TRBV7-2
CDR3 protein: ASSPYDTDYNEQF

J gene: TRBJ1-2
V gene: TRBV25-1
CDR3 protein: ASSDTGTGDYGYT

J gene: TRBJ2-1
V gene: TRBV7-2
CDR3 protein: ASSLVAGDNEQF

J gene: TRBJ1-2
V gene: TRBV6-5
CDR3 protein: ASTKGTTGTYGYT

J gene: TRBJ2-1
V gene: TRBV7-9
CDR3 protein: ASSLAAGSPYNEQF